The sequence of this T cell receptor beta chain was determined in a study of blood T cell repertoires in COVID-19. On the study more broadly: T cells, B-cell-depleted T cells, or PBMCs supplied cDNA or gDNA.

Clones were read by immunoSEQ multiplex PCR, and TCRdb kept only the in-frame ones, dropping some. The table records under 150,000 clones, about four fifths of them present only once. The clonotype originates from a middle-aged man with active or convalescent COVID-19. Specimen: peripheral blood.

This CDR3 reads CASSQEGREYEQYF. In DNA form, the CDR3 reads TGTGCCAGCAGCCAAGAAGGGAGGGAATACGAGCAGTACTTC. The chain couples TRBV3-1 (or the pseudogene TRBV3-2) to TRBJ2-7; 7 bases map to TRBD2. Losses at the gene ends were 0 bases for V and 4 bases for J; bases not matched to a gene: 3. This CDR3 contains 14 residues. Germline CDR1 LGHDT, CDR2 YNNKEL (reference sequence).